Detailed here is one T cell receptor beta chain. Its target is not known. The data were produced by immunoSEQ multiplex PCR, yet TCRdb's version contains in-frame clones alone and is incomplete. The data show about 440,000 clones, with 90% seen just once and 4.3% held by the top ten. The data originate from a study of Ad26.COV2.S vaccination and SARS-CoV-2 variants. Findings and caveats of the study: Vaccinated individuals (as opposed to placebo recipients) had higher spike-specific TCR breadth. Substantial response breadth was reportedly seen for spike-specific CD8+ and CD4+ T cells after vaccination. There was a possibility that the TCR breadth and depth analyses underestimated total T cell responses.

Treatment noted: over 15 received Ad26.COV2.S at low or high dose, single or two shots; about five received placebo; per-sample allocation not given. After the first vaccine or placebo injection, samples were drawn on day 63. Per germline, CDR1 LGHDT and CDR2 YNNKEL (reference sequence). This CDR3 has 16 amino acids. The V segment lost 1 base and the J segment 2 bases; nucleotides outside the gene matches: 4. The clonotype comes from a person aged 18-65 years who received the Ad26.COV2.S COVID-19 vaccine or a placebo. The genes are TRBV3-1 (or the pseudogene TRBV3-2) and TRBJ2-3; TRBD2 matches 9 bases. The sample here was peripheral blood, taken in a trial of Ad26.COV2.S vaccine versus placebo. For the CDR3, the DNA is TGTGCCAGCAGCCAAGTGCTAGCGGGGTTCACAGATACGCAGTATTTT. Amino acids: CASSQVLAGFTDTQYF.